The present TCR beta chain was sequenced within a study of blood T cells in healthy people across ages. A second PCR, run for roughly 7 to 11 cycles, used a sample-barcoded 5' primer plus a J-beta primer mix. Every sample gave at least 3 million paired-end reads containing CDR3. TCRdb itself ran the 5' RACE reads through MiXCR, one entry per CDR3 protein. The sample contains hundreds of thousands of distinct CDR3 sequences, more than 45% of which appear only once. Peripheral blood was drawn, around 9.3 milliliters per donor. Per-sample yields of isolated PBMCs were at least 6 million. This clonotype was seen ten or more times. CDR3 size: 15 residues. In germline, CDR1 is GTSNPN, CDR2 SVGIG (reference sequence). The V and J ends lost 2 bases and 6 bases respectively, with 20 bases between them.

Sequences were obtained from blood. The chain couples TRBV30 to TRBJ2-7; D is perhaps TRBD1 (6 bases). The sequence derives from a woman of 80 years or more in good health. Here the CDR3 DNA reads TGTGCCTGGAGTTTGGCCAGGGGAAGACTCGGCGAGCAGTACTTC. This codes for CAWSLARGRLGEQYF.